Shown below are 6 T cell receptor beta chains from a single sample sequenced in a study of T cell clusters in autoimmune cytopenias. TRB was amplified from 250 ng of peripheral blood genomic DNA per sample. TRB was amplified by touch-down multiplex PCR, primer pools A and B combined. TCRdb re-called the multiplex PCR reads, yielding one record per CDR3 amino acid sequence without DNA. This sample's table has about 5,000 distinct CDR3 sequences. In addition, the sample was reused for a study of T cell repertoires in aging, cancer and after chemotherapy.

The sample comprised peripheral blood. The receptors were sampled from a human donor in good health.

The chain has TRBV24-1 and TRBJ2-7; TCRdb reports TRBD1, a call that lacks DNA to check it against. Per germline, CDR1 KGHDR and CDR2 SFDVKD. The CDR3 has 13 residues. CDR3 amino acids: CATGGTDTYEQYF.

V gene TRBV27 combines with J gene TRBJ2-3; TCRdb's D call, TRBD2, is unchecked because there is no DNA. The CDR3 has 17 amino acids. Germline V gene data show CDR1 as MNHEY and CDR2 as SMNVEV (reference sequence). This CDR3 reads CASPGLPFRPPPDTQYF.

This clonotype is identified as medium-sized from frequency. This chain links TRBV29-1 with TRBJ2-3; as DNA is missing, the TRBD2 call by TCRdb cannot be tested. The CDR3 runs 16 residues. Looked up from germline, CDR1 is SQVTM and CDR2 is ANQGSEA. The CDR3 here is CSCVGYSGRETDTQYF.

This chain uses TRBV28 with TRBJ2-2; TCRdb names TRBD2, which stays unverified in the absence of DNA. The CDR3 has 16 amino acids. Germline loops: CDR1 MDHEN, CDR2 SYDVKM. CDR3 protein: CASSLLAGGPTGELFF.

This clonotype is medium-sized by frequency. Here the CDR3 reads CASSLGLAGVLLTDTQYF. The J gene is TRBJ2-3, the V gene TRBV12-3 or TRBV12-4; as DNA is missing, the TRBD2 call by TCRdb cannot be tested. The CDR3 runs 18 residues.

V usage is TRBV29-1 and J usage is TRBJ1-2; absent DNA, TCRdb's TRBD1 call cannot be checked. The CDR3 totals 12 residues. CDR1 is SQVTM, CDR2 ANQGSEA, per germline. This CDR3 is CSVRQGDYGYTF.